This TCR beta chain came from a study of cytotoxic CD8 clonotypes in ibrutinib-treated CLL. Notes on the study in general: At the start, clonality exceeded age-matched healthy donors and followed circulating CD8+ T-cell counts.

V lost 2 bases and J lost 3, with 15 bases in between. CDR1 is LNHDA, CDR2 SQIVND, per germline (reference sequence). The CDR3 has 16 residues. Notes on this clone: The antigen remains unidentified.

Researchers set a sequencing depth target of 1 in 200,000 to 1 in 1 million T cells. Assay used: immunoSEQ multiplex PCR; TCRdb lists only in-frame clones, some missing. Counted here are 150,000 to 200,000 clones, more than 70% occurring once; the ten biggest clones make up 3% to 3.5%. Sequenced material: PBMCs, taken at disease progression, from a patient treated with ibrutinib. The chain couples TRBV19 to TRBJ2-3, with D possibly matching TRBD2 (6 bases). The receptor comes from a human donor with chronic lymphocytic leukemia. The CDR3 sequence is CASSIPGGEGTDTQYF. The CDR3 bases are TGTGCCAGTAGTATACCCGGGGGAGAGGGGACAGATACGCAGTATTTT.